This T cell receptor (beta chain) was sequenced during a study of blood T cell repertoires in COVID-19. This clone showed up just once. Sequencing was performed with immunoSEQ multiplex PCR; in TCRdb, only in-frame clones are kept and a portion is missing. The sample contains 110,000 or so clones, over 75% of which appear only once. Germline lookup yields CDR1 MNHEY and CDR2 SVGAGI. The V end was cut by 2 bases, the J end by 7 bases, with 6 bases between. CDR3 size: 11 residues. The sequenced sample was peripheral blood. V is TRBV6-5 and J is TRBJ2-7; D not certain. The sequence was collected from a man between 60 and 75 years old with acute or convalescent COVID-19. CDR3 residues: CASSYGPEQYF. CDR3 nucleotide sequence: TGTGCCAGCAGTTACGGCCCGGAGCAGTACTTC.